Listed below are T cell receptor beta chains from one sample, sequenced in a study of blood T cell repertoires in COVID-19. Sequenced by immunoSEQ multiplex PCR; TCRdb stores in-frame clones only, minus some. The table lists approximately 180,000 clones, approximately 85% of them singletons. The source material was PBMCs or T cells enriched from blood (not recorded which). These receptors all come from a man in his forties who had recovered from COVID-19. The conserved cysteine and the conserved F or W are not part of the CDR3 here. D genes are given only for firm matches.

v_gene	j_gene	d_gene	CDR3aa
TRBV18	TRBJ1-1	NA	ASSLLQDLNTEAF
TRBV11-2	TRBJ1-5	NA	ASSITGNSNQPQH
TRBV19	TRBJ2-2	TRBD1	ASSVDRGGELF
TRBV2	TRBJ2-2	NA	ASKAGSSTGELF
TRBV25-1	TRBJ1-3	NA	ASSDRAGNTIY
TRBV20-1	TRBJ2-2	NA	SGERTGELF
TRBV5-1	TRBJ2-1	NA	ASGQYNEQF
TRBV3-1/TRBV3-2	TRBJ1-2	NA	ASSQENRGNYGYT
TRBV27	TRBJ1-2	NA	ASSLKGLSHGYT
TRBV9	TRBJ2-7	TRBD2	ASSVGGNGEGEQY
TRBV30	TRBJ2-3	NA	AWSSDSWTDTQY
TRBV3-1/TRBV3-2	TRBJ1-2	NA	ASSQDLPGANYGYT
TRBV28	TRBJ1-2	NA	ASSFNAGMIDGYT
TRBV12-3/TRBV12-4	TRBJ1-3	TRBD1	ASRPPGTVLY
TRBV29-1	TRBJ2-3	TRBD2	SVFPGLGSDTQY
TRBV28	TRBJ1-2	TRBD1	ASSTTGAGYGYT
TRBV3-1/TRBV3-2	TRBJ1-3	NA	ASTQSGLPGNTIY
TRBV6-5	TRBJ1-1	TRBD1	ASRTGTGVLYGAF
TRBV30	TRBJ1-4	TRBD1	AWRTGLEKLF
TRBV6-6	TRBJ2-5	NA	ASSPQETQY
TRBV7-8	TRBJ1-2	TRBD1	ASSSGGVPGYGYT
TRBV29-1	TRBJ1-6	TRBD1	SVLTGGRNSPLH
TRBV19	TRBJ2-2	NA	ASSISTVAGELF
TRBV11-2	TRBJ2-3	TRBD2	ASSFTGRLAVTDTQY
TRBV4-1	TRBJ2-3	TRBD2	ASGYSSGRGDTQY
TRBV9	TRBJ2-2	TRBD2	ASSSLAGAGPGELF
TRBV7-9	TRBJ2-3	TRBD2	ASSSGTNTQY
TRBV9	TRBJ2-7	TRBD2	ASSARGTSRHEQY
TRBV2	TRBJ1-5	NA	ASSFKLNRRGYQPQH
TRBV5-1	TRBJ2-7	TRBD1	ASSSGTGGAFEQY
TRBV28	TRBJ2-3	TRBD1	ASRPQGASTDTQY
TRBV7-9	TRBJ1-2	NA	ASSRTTGFSLVGYGYT
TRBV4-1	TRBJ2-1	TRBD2	ASSHDSGRAWGNEQF
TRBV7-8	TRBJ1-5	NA	ASSPRPRGANQPQH
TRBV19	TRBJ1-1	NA	ASSRQTTGTEAF
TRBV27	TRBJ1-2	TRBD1	ASSFSGQGSHGYT
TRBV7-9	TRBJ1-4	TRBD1	ASSLELQGEKLF
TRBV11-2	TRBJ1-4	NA	ASSPFMASTNEKLF
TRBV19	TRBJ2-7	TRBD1	ASSSGQGGGYEQY
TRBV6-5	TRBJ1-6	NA	ASRARGSYNSPLH
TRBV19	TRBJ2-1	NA	ASSSQISGDIFNEQF
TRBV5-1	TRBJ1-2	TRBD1	ASSLGPQGGNYGYT
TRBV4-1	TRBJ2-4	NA	ASSQPFEGDIQY
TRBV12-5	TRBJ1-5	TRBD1	ASGLVPKQGAGRGQPQH
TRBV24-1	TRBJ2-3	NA	ATSDSLTGPTDTQY
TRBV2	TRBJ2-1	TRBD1	AGSTGQGYNEQF
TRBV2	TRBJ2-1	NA	ASSEVFGGGDEQF
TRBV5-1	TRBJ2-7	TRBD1	ASSLGTGLLLEQY
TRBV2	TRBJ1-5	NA	ASSETSRSNQPQH
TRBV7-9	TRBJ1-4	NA	ASSFSATQPNEKLF
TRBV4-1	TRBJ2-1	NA	ASSPLTFSVPLSYNEQF